The 3 T cell receptor beta chains reported below all come from one sample, sequenced in a study of response to subunit inactivated influenza vaccine. TCRdb re-derived calls from the RT-PCR reads in MiXCR, one entry per CDR3 protein. Of over 800,000 distinct CDR3 sequences in the sample, 21% are singletons; the top ten hold roughly 10%. The source was PBMCs from blood, collected roughly 5 days after vaccination. Every receptor here comes from a middle-aged man who received an inactivated influenza vaccine.

The V gene is TRBV4-3, the J gene TRBJ2-4; D may be TRBD2 (5 bases). The V end lost 2 bases, the J end lost 0 bases, and 17 bases lay between the germline ends. Germline V gives CDR1 LGHNA, CDR2 YSLEER. The CDR3 extends over 18 amino acids. The CDR3 DNA is TGCGCCAGCAGCCAACCAAATCCCGGGATTTTAGCCAAAAACATTCAGTACTTC. It yields the protein CASSQPNPGILAKNIQYF.

CDR3: CASRLRLAKNIQYF. For the CDR3, the DNA is TGTGCCAGCAGGCTTAGGTTAGCCAAAAACATTCAGTACTTC. V is TRBV3-1 and J is TRBJ2-4, with D hard to call. Germline CDR1 LGHDT, CDR2 YNNKEL (reference sequence). V was trimmed by 6 bases and J by 0 bases, leaving 9 bases between them. CDR3 length equals 14 residues.

This clonotype was found once. J is TRBJ2-3 and V is TRBV9; 9 nucleotides agree with TRBD2. CDR3 size: 13 residues. J gave up 3 bases and V 7 bases, and 3 bases lay outside the gene matches. Germline V lookup: CDR1 SGDLS, CDR2 YYNGEE. CDR3 nucleotide sequence: TGTGCCAGCGGCGGGGGGGCGACAGATACGCAGTATTTT. Translation gives CASGGGATDTQYF.